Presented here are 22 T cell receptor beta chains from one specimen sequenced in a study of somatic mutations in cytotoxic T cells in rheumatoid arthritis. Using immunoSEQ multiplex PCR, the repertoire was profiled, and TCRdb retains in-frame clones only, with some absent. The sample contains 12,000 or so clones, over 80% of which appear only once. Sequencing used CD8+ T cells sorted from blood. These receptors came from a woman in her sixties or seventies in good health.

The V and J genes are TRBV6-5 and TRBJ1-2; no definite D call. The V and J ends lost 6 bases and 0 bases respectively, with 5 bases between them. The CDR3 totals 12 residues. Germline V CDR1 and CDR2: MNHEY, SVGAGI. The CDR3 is CASRQANYGYTF. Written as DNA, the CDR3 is TGTGCCAGCAGGCAGGCTAACTATGGCTACACCTTC.

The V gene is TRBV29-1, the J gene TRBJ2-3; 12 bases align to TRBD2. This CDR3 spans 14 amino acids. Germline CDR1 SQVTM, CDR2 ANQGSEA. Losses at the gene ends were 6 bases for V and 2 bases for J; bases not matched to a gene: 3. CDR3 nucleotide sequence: TGCAGCGTCCGGACTAGCGGGGACACAGATACGCAGTATTTT. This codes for CSVRTSGDTDTQYF.

The CDR3 region is CASSSGEVGTYEQYF. The CDR3 DNA follows: TGTGCCAGCAGTTCGGGGGAGGTAGGCACCTACGAGCAGTACTTC. V is TRBV28 and J is TRBJ2-7; perhaps TRBD2 as D (6 bases). V gave up 4 bases and J gave up 2 bases, with 15 bases separating them. The CDR3 sequence is 15 residues long. Germline V CDR1 and CDR2: MDHEN, SYDVKM.

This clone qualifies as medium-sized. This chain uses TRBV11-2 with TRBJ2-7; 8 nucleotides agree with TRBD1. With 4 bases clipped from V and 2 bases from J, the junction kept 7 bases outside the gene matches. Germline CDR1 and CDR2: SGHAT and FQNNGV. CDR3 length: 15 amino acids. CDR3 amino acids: CASSYRTTGAYEQYF. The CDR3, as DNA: TGTGCCAGCAGCTACCGCACGACAGGGGCCTACGAGCAGTACTTC. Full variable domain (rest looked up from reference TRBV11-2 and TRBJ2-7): EAGVAQSPRYKIIEKRQSVAFWCNPISGHATLYWYQQILGQGPKLLIQFQNNGVVDDSQLPKDRFSAERLKGVDSTLKIQPAKLEDSAVYLCASSYRTTGAYEQYFGPGTRLTVT.

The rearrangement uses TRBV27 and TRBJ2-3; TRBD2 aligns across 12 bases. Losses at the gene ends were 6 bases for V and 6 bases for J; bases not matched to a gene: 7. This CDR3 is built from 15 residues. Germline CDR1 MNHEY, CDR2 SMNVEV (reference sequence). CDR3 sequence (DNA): TGTGCCAGCAGGCAACTAGCGGGGGGTGGGGATACGCAGTATTTT. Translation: CASRQLAGGGDTQYF.

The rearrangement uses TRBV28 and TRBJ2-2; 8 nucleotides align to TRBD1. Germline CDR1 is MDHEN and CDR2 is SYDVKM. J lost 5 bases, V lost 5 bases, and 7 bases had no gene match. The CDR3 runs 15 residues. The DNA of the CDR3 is TGTGCCAGCAGTGGGAGGACAGGGAATACCGGGGAGCTGTTTTTT. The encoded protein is CASSGRTGNTGELFF. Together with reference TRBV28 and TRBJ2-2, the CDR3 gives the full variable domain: DVKVTQSSRYLVKRTGEKVFLECVQDMDHENMFWYRQDPGLGLRLIYFSYDVKMKEKGDIPEGYSVSREKKERFSLILESASTNQTSMYLCASSGRTGNTGELFFGEGSRLTVL.

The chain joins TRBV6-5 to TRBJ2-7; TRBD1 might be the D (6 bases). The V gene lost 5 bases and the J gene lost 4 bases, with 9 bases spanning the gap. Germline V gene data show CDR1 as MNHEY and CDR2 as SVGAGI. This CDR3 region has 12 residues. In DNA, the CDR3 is TGTGCCAGCAGTAGAGGACAGTACGAGCAGTACTTC. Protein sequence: CASSRGQYEQYF.

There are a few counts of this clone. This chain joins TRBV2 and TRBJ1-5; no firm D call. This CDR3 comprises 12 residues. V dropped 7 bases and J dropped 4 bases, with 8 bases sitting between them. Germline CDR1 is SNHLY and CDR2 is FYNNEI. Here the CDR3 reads CASNSINQPQHF. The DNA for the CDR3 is TGTGCCAGCAACAGCATTAATCAGCCCCAGCATTTT.

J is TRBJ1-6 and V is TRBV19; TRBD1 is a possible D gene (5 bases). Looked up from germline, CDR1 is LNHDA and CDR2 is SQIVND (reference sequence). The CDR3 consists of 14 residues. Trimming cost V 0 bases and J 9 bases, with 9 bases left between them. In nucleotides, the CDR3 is TGTGCCAGTAGTATAGACGGGACTCGTTCACCCCTCCACTTT. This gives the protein CASSIDGTRSPLHF.

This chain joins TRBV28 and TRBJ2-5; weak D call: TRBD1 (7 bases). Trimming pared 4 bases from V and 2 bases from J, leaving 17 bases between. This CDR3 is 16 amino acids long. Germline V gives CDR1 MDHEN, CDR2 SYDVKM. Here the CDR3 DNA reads TGTGCCAGCAGTTACCCCAACAGGGGAGGTCAAGAGACCCAGTACTTC. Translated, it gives CASSYPNRGGQETQYF.

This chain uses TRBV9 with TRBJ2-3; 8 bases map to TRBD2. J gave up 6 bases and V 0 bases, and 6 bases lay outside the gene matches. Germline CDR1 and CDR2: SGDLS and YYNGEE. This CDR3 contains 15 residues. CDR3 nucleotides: TGTGCCAGCAGCGTAGCTGGGGTAGCGGGGGATACGCAGTATTTT. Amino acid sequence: CASSVAGVAGDTQYF.

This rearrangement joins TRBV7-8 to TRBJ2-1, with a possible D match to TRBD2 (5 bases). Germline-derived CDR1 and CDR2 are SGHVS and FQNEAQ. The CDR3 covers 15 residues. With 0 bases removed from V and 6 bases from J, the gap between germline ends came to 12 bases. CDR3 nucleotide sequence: TGTGCCAGCAGCTTAGCAGGGAGCACTGGCAATGAGCAGTTCTTC. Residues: CASSLAGSTGNEQFF.

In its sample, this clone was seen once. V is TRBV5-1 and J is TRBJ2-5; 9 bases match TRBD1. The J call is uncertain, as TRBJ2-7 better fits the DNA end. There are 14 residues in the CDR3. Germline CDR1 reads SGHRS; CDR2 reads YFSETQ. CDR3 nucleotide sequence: TGCGCCAGCAGCTTGGGGACAGGGGCCTACGAGCAGTACTTC. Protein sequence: CASSLGTGAYEQYF.

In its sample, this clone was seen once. The CDR3 region is CASSYSSSGGYNEQFF. In DNA form, the CDR3 reads TGTGCCAGCAGTTACTCGAGTAGCGGGGGTTACAATGAGCAGTTCTTC. This rearrangement joins TRBV6-5 to TRBJ2-1, with 9 bases fitting TRBD2. Germline lookup yields CDR1 MNHEY and CDR2 SVGAGI. The V and J ends lost 0 bases and 4 bases, in that order; junction bases with no gene match: 4. The CDR3 covers 16 residues.

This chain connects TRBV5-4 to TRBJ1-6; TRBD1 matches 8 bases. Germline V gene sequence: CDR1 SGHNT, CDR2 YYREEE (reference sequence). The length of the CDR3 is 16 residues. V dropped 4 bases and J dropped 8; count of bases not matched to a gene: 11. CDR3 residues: CASSVSTGDRHSPLHF. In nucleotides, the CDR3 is TGTGCCAGCAGCGTCTCGACAGGGGATAGGCATTCACCCCTCCACTTT.

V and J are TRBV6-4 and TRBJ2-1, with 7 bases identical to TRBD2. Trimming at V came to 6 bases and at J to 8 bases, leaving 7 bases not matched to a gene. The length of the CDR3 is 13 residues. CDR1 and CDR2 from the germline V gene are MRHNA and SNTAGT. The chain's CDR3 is CASSRGGTDEQFF. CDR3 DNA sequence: TGTGCCAGCAGCCGCGGGGGAACGGATGAGCAGTTCTTC.

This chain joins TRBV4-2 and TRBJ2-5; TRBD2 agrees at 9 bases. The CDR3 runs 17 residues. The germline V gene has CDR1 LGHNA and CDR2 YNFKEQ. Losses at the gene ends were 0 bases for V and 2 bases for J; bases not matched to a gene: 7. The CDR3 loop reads CASSQDKFAGGQETQYF. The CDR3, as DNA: TGTGCCAGCAGCCAAGATAAGTTCGCGGGGGGGCAAGAGACCCAGTACTTC.

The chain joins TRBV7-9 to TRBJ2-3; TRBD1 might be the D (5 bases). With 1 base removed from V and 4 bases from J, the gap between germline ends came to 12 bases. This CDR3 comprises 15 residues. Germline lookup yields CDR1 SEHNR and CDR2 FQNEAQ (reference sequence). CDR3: CASSLEGLGPDTQYF. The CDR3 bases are TGTGCCAGCAGCTTAGAAGGGCTGGGGCCAGATACGCAGTATTTT.

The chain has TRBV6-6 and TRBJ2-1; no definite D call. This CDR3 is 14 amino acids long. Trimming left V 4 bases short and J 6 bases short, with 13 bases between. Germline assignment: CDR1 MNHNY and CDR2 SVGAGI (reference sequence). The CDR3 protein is CASSSALSGNEQFF. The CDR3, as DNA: TGTGCCAGCAGTTCGGCCTTATCGGGCAATGAGCAGTTCTTC.

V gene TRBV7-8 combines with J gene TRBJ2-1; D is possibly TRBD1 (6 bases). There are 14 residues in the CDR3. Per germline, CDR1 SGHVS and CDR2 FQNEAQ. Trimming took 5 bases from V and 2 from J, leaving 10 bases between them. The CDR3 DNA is TGTGCCAGCAGCCCTCGGACAGCCTACAATGAGCAGTTCTTC. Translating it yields CASSPRTAYNEQFF.

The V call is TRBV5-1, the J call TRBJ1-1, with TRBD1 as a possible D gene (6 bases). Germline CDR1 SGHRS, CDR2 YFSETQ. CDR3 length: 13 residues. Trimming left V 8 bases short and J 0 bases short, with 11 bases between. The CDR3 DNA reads TGCGCCAGTAGTACAGGGATGAACACTGAAGCTTTCTTT. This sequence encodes CASSTGMNTEAFF.

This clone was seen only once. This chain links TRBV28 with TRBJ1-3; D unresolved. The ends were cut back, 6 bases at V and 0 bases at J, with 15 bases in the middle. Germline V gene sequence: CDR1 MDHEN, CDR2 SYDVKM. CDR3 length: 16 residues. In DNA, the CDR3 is TGTGCCAGCAGCCCCCCAGGTTTTGGCTCTGGAAACACCATATATTTT. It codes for CASSPPGFGSGNTIYF.